Each of the 22 T cell receptor beta chains below was sequenced from the same sample in a study of read filtering for tumor transcriptome and immune sequencing. Molecular barcoded adaptors covering alpha/delta and beta/gamma chains were used on roughly 400 ng RNA. TCRdb re-derived calls from the reads in MiXCR, one entry per CDR3 protein. The sample includes some 41,000 distinct CDR3 sequences, over 9.5% of them seen just once. Sequencing input: a population of CD138-negative cells sorted from bone marrow. Receptors were obtained from a donor aged 40 or over with multiple myeloma.

This clonotype was seen at least ten times. The chain has TRBV19 and TRBJ1-5; D uncertain. Trimming stripped 3 bases from V and 5 bases from J, with 14 bases between. Germline V CDR1 and CDR2: LNHDA, SQIVND (reference sequence). The CDR3 totals 15 residues. The CDR3 DNA follows: TGTGCCAGTAGTATTGGGATGAGGGAGGATCAGCCCCAGCATTTT. This encodes CASSIGMREDQPQHF.

The sample holds many counts of this clonotype. The rearrangement joins TRBV3-1 to TRBJ2-5; D is unresolved. This CDR3 has 13 amino acids. CDR1 and CDR2 (germline): LGHDT, YNNKEL (reference sequence). V was clipped by 1 base and J by 5 bases, with 8 bases between them. CDR3 amino acids: CASSQGLSETQYF. In nucleotides, the CDR3 is TGTGCCAGCAGCCAAGGATTATCCGAGACCCAGTACTTC.

As to this clonotype: Since a much larger clone is just one base distant, this may be a read error. The chain joins TRBV5-4 to TRBJ2-1; D possibly corresponds to TRBD2 (7 bases). CDR1 and CDR2 (germline): SGHNT, YYREEE (reference sequence). The CDR3 loop spans 14 amino acids. V gave up 2 bases and J gave up 9 bases, with 15 bases separating them. CDR3: CASSFSGGHSEQFF. The CDR3 DNA is TGTGCCAGCAGCTTTTCGGGGGGCCACAGTGAGCAGTTCTTC.

As concerns this clonotype: A read error is the likely source, as a far larger clone sits one nucleotide away. V usage is TRBV12-3 or TRBV12-4 and J usage is TRBJ2-7; tentative D call: TRBD2 (5 bases). V was clipped by 5 bases and J by 2 bases, with 10 bases between them. This CDR3 contains 13 residues. Here the CDR3 reads CASSAGFTYEQYF. The DNA for the CDR3 is TGTGCCAGCAGTGCGGGCTTTACCTACGAGCAGTACTTC.

The sample holds many counts of this clonotype. The chain has TRBV27 and TRBJ2-2, with 9 bases identical to TRBD1. Per germline, CDR1 MNHEY and CDR2 SMNVEV (reference sequence). The CDR3 spans 14 residues. J was trimmed by 5 bases and V by 7 bases; bases with no gene match: 5. CDR3 sequence: CASKGQGGTGELFF. For the CDR3, the DNA is TGTGCCAGCAAGGGACAGGGAGGTACCGGGGAGCTGTTTTTT.

Note on this clonotype: One base away lies a much larger clone, so this may be a sequencing read error. Likely a read error: the CDR3 ends without its conserved phenylalanine or tryptophan. This sequence joins TRBV20-1 and TRBJ1-5; TRBD1 might be the D (6 bases). The germline V and J ends were trimmed by 4 bases and 5 bases, with 9 bases remaining between them. The CDR3 consists of 12 residues. Germline loops: CDR1 DFQATT, CDR2 SNEGSKA (reference sequence). CDR3 in amino acids: CSAKGGDQPQHS. The CDR3 DNA follows: TGCAGTGCTAAGGGGGGGGATCAGCCCCAGCATTCT.

This clonotype was seen at least ten times. The chain carries TRBV19 and TRBJ2-5; the D gene could be TRBD1 or TRBD2 (6 bases each). V lost 7 bases and J 5 bases, leaving 14 bases between the germline ends. This CDR3 spans 13 amino acids. Germline loops: CDR1 LNHDA, CDR2 SQIVND (reference sequence). CDR3 amino acids: CASTNTGAETQYF. Here the CDR3 DNA reads TGTGCCAGTACTAACACGGGGGCCGAGACCCAGTACTTC.

The chain carries TRBV7-2 and TRBJ2-7, with a possible D match to TRBD1 (5 bases). V was pared by 5 bases and J by 4 bases, with 18 bases between. The CDR3 is 15 amino acids. Germline loops: CDR1 SGHTA, CDR2 FQGNSA. In DNA, the CDR3 is TGTGCCAGCAGCCCAGCTACGGCTGGGGCTTACGAGCAGTACTTC. Its protein is CASSPATAGAYEQYF.

This clonotype was counted at least ten times. This rearrangement joins TRBV6-6 to TRBJ2-5; the D is unclear. Trimming removed 0 bases at V and 1 base at J, with 6 bases between. This CDR3 is 14 amino acids long. In germline, CDR1 is MNHNY, CDR2 SVGAGI (reference sequence). The CDR3 protein is CASSYSGSQETQYF. CDR3 nucleotides: TGTGCCAGCAGTTACTCCGGCAGCCAAGAGACCCAGTACTTC.

The table lists this clonotype with a few counts. Since a much larger clone is just one base distant, this may be a read error. This sequence joins TRBV7-3 and TRBJ2-7; 7 nucleotides agree with TRBD2. V lost 4 bases, J lost 6 bases, and 6 bases stayed unmatched. Germline V lookup: CDR1 SGHTA, CDR2 FQGTGA. The CDR3 totals 13 residues. CDR3: CASSSTPGGEQYF. Here the CDR3 DNA reads TGTGCCAGCAGCTCAACACCGGGGGGCGAGCAGTACTTC.

This clonotype has ten or more counts. The rearrangement uses TRBV28 and TRBJ1-6; the D gene is possibly TRBD1 (5 bases). CDR3 length: 12 residues. Trimming took off 5 bases at V and 8 bases at J, with 7 bases between the two ends. Germline V gives CDR1 MDHEN, CDR2 SYDVKM. The CDR3 DNA reads TGTGCCAGCAGTCGGGACGATTCACCCCTCCACTTT. Translated: CASSRDDSPLHF.

This clonotype was picked up many times. J is TRBJ2-7 and V is TRBV6-2 or TRBV6-3; no definite D call. The CDR3 loop spans 13 amino acids. Germline assignment: CDR1 MNHEY and CDR2 SVGEGT. V lost 2 bases and J lost 2, with 7 bases in between. The CDR3 sequence is CASSYDGTYEQYF. Written as DNA, the CDR3 is TGTGCCAGCAGTTACGACGGAACCTACGAGCAGTACTTC.

This clonotype appeared many times. This chain links TRBV6-5 with TRBJ2-1; D is unclear. The CDR3 length is 14 residues. The ends were cut back, 0 bases at V and 4 bases at J, with 7 bases in the middle. Germline CDR1 and CDR2: MNHEY and SVGAGI. This CDR3 reads CASSYSNTYNEQFF. The CDR3 nucleotides read TGTGCCAGCAGTTACTCGAACACATACAATGAGCAGTTCTTC.

There are many counts of this clonotype. The genes are TRBV6-6 and TRBJ1-1, with D hard to call. Deletions cut 6 bases from V and 3 bases from J, with 8 bases between. Per the germline V gene, CDR1 is MNHNY and CDR2 is SVGAGI (reference sequence). This CDR3 has 12 residues. DNA for the CDR3: TGTGCCAGCAGCGGGCCTGACACTGAAGCTTTCTTT. Its translation: CASSGPDTEAFF.

V is TRBV3-1 and J is TRBJ2-7; D not resolved. Germline V CDR1 and CDR2: LGHDT, YNNKEL (reference sequence). The CDR3 sequence is 12 residues long. V was pared by 4 bases and J by 0 bases, with 4 bases between. In DNA form, the CDR3 reads TGTGCCAGCAGCCGGGGCTCCTACGAGCAGTACTTC. Encoded protein: CASSRGSYEQYF.

This rearrangement joins TRBV7-9 to TRBJ2-7, with a tentative D call TRBD1 (5 bases). V was trimmed by 5 bases and J by 4 bases, leaving 15 bases between them. The CDR3 length is 14 residues. The germline V gene encodes CDR1 SEHNR and CDR2 FQNEAQ (reference sequence). CDR3 DNA sequence: TGTGCCAGCAGCCCTACGGACATATTATACGAGCAGTACTTC. Translated, it gives CASSPTDILYEQYF.

This clonotype was recorded many times. The rearrangement joins TRBV2 to TRBJ2-5; the D is unclear. This CDR3 has 15 residues. Trimming removed 1 base at V and 9 bases at J, with 18 bases between. The germline CDR1 and CDR2 sequences are SNHLY and FYNNEI. In nucleotides, the CDR3 is TGTGCCAGCAGTGAAGAAGGTTTTGTTGGGTGGGCCCAGTACTTC. Translation gives CASSEEGFVGWAQYF. Supplemented by reference TRBV2 and TRBJ2-5, the full variable domain reads EPEVTQTPSHQVTQMGQEVILRCVPISNHLYFYWYRQILGQKVEFLVSFYNNEISEKSEIFDDQFSVERPDGSNFTLKIRSTKLEDSAMYFCASSEEGFVGWAQYFGPGTRLLVL.

This clonotype was detected ten times or more. The chain uses TRBV19 and TRBJ1-5; a weak D match, TRBD1 (5 bases). There are 18 residues in the CDR3. V was trimmed by 3 bases and J by 2 bases, leaving 20 bases between them. The germline gives CDR1 LNHDA, CDR2 SQIVND (reference sequence). The CDR3 bases are TGTGCCAGTAGTATGGGGCTTGCACAAGGGACGGGCAATCAGCCCCAGCATTTT. It is translated as CASSMGLAQGTGNQPQHF.

In its sample, this clonotype was seen a few times. The gene calls are TRBV6-6 and TRBJ2-3, with 8 bases matching TRBD2. J lost 4 bases, V lost 6 bases, and 6 bases had no gene match. From germline, CDR1 is MNHNY and CDR2 SVGAGI (reference sequence). This CDR3 is built from 14 residues. The CDR3 nucleotides read TGTGCCAGCAGGCTCGGGGGGGCCGCAGATACGCAGTATTTT. Translation gives CASRLGGAADTQYF.

This clonotype was seen repeatedly, ten times or more. The rearrangement links TRBV7-9 to TRBJ2-2; D gene ambiguous. Germline loops: CDR1 SEHNR, CDR2 FQNEAQ (reference sequence). The V end was cut by 3 bases, the J end by 3 bases, with 11 bases between. The CDR3 contains 15 residues. The CDR3 region has the DNA TGTGCCAGCAGCTTTTCCGTACACGACACCGGGGAGCTGTTTTTT. Its protein product is CASSFSVHDTGELFF.

This clonotype was counted many times. V is TRBV7-9 and J is TRBJ2-3; D gene unclear. The germline CDR1 and CDR2 sequences are SEHNR and FQNEAQ (reference sequence). V was trimmed by 5 bases and J by 0 bases, leaving 12 bases between them. CDR3 length equals 15 residues. The CDR3 loop is CASSPESASTDTQYF. The CDR3 DNA is TGTGCCAGCAGCCCGGAGTCGGCTAGCACAGATACGCAGTATTTT.

Concerning this clonotype: At one end, the junction sequence differs from germline, possibly due to a read error. This rearrangement joins TRBV7-3 to TRBJ1-1; TRBD1 might be the D (6 bases). Germline values: CDR1 SGHTA, CDR2 FQGTGA. This CDR3 contains 13 residues. This CDR3 reads CARSLQGEGEAFF. The CDR3 DNA sequence: TGTGCCAGAAGCTTACAGGGTGAGGGGGAGGCTTTCTTT.